This T cell receptor beta chain was found in a study of shared clonotypes between healthy human individuals. Generated by immunoSEQ multiplex PCR, the TCRdb table keeps only in-frame clones and is missing some. The repertoire holds more than 2,000,000 clones, with 90% to 95% as singletons. Findings and limits, study-wide: Sharing of clonotypes among donors was expected to vary with sequencing depth.

This CDR3 has 15 amino acids. CDR1 is SGHRS, CDR2 YFSETQ, per germline. V lost 4 bases to trimming and J lost 6 bases; unmatched junction nucleotides: 9. In the case of this clone: Antigen unknown.

The receptor's source is a man younger than 35 in good health. Some clones in this sample may be carry-over from other donors' samples. The chain uses TRBV5-1 and TRBJ2-1; 8 bases align to TRBD2. The specimen sequenced was naive CD4+ T cells from PBMCs. Subset described: CD45RA+ positively selected. Here the CDR3 reads CASSTTSGGINEQFF. The CDR3 region has the DNA TGCGCCAGCAGCACCACTAGCGGAGGAATCAATGAGCAGTTCTTC. The whole variable domain, filled in from reference TRBV5-1 and TRBJ2-1, reads KAGVTQTPRYLIKTRGQQVTLSCSPISGHRSVSWYQQTPGQGLQFLFEYFSETQRNKGNFPGRFSGRQFSNSRSEMNVSTLELGDSALYLCASSTTSGGINEQFFGPGTRLTVL.